Sequencing of this T cell receptor (beta chain) was carried out in a study of beta chain features in type 1 diabetes. CDR1 and CDR2 (germline): PRHDT, FYEKMQ (reference sequence). The length of the CDR3 is 13 residues. Trimming removed 2 bases at V and 3 bases at J, with 8 bases between. One heparinised draw of blood, averaging around 100 mL, came from each donor. Sorted populations were all over 95% pure. This clone was seen only a few times. As yet, its antigen is unknown. The sequenced template was cDNA made from the entire isolated RNA. The method was immunoSEQ multiplex PCR; TCRdb's version includes in-frame clones alone and lacks a portion of them. The data contain about 160,000 clones, about 10% of them singletons. The study, taken as a whole, reports: People with Type 1 diabetes carried modestly yet significantly shorter TCRB CDR3s in all four CD4+ subsets. A potential influence of HLA type upon TCRB rearrangement remained unresolved herein.

The genes are TRBV13 and TRBJ2-7; D possibly corresponds to TRBD2 (6 bases). This receptor was identified in a woman in her 30s with type 1 diabetes. Sequencing was done on a sample of central memory CD4+ T cells from blood. Written as DNA, the CDR3 is TGTGCCAGCAGCTTACACGGGAGCTACGAGCAGTACTTC. It codes for CASSLHGSYEQYF.